This T cell receptor (beta chain) was identified in a study of T cell responses to AZD1222 COVID-19 vaccine. The study, taken as a whole, reports: Two doses of AZD1222 preceded a rise in Spike-specific TCR breadth and depth. Most donors were white British, females outnumbered males, and clonal diversity was possibly underestimated.

Germline CDR1 LNHDA, CDR2 SQIVND (reference sequence). Between the trimmed V and J ends, which lost 9 bases and 1 base, there was a span of 13 bases. CDR3 length equals 14 residues. Notes on this clone: What it recognizes is unknown.

The protocol was immunoSEQ multiplex PCR, while the TCRdb copy is restricted to in-frame clones and leaves out a portion. There are 150,000 or so clones in the sample; about 92% occur only once, and roughly 3.6% lies in the top ten. The TCR originated in an adult who received the AZD1222 COVID-19 vaccine. The sample in question was peripheral blood, obtained 28 days after the second AZD1222 dose. J is TRBJ1-5 and V is TRBV19; maybe TRBD1 (5 bases). This CDR3 is CASQVGDSNQPQHF. CDR3 DNA: TGTGCCAGCCAAGTAGGGGACAGCAATCAGCCCCAGCATTTT.